A selection of T cell receptor beta chains follows, all from one sample in a study of cytomegalovirus exposure and HLA in healthy donors. The table came from immunoSEQ multiplex PCR; TCRdb's copy has only in-frame clones and leaves some out. Among 90,000 to 130,000 clones listed, around 76% were seen once. The sequencing input was PBMCs. The receptor set was obtained from a man aged 30 to 39 in good health and CMV-seropositive. Each CDR3 is given with its conserved first and last residue. The D gene is left open where the match is weak. A row's size may be missing; if present it is once, few, many or a size class.

clone size,D gene,V gene,J gene,CDR3 protein,CDR3 DNA
.,.,TRBV30,TRBJ1-1,CAWSLSLLTEAFF,TGTGCCTGGAGTTTGAGTTTGTTGACTGAAGCTTTCTTT
.,TRBD1,TRBV13,TRBJ1-3,CASSSTTGGERNTIYF,TGTGCCAGCAGCTCAACGACAGGGGGCGAACGAAACACCATATATTTT
.,.,TRBV7-2,TRBJ1-6,CASSLGRVGNGSPLHF,TGTGCCAGCAGCTTAGGACGGGTCGGAAATGGTTCACCCCTCCACTTT
.,.,TRBV27,TRBJ1-1,CASSLGGITEAFF,TGTGCCAGCAGTTTAGGAGGGATCACTGAAGCTTTCTTT
.,TRBD1,TRBV5-1,TRBJ1-2,CASSLDGTELRNYGYTF,TGCGCCAGCAGCTTGGACGGGACAGAACTTAGAAACTATGGCTACACCTTC
.,TRBD1,TRBV27,TRBJ1-2,CASRGTGISANYGYTF,TGTGCCAGCAGGGGGACAGGAATTTCGGCTAACTATGGCTACACCTTC
.,.,TRBV5-4,TRBJ2-7,CASSRQGQGEQYF,TGTGCCAGCAGCCGGCAGGGGCAGGGCGAGCAGTACTTC
.,TRBD2,TRBV2,TRBJ2-7,CASLPSGGPYEQYF,TGTGCCAGCCTCCCTAGCGGGGGCCCCTACGAGCAGTACTTC
.,.,TRBV27,TRBJ2-5,CASSPYPTAQETQYF,TGTGCCAGCAGTCCCTACCCGACAGCCCAAGAGACCCAGTACTTC
few,.,TRBV6-5,TRBJ1-2,CASSSGPEGSYGYTF,TGTGCCAGCAGTTCCGGACCTGAGGGTTCCTATGGCTACACCTTC
.,TRBD2,TRBV19,TRBJ2-1,CASSISGGPHEQFF,TGTGCCAGTAGTATTAGCGGGGGACCCCACGAGCAGTTCTTC
.,.,TRBV7-8,TRBJ2-7,CASSPWERNYEQYF,TGTGCCAGCAGCCCCTGGGAGAGGAACTACGAGCAGTACTTC
.,TRBD1,TRBV28,TRBJ1-4,CASSRGTGLFDVLSEKLFF,TGTGCCAGCAGTAGGGGGACAGGGCTGTTCGACGTCCTAAGTGAAAAACTGTTTTTT
once,TRBD1,TRBV6-5,TRBJ2-2,CASRTGGSTGELFF,TGTGCCAGCCGGACAGGGGGAAGCACCGGGGAGCTGTTTTTT
.,.,TRBV28,TRBJ1-4,CASTSNEKLFF,TGTGCCAGCACCAGTAATGAAAAACTGTTTTTT
.,TRBD1,TRBV11-2,TRBJ1-1,CASSLKGANTEAFF,TGTGCCAGCAGCTTGAAGGGGGCTAATACTGAAGCTTTCTTT
.,.,TRBV10-1,TRBJ2-2,CASSGRPPGELFF,TGCGCCAGCAGTGGGAGGCCCCCCGGGGAGCTGTTTTTT
.,.,TRBV27,TRBJ2-1,CASSLWTNNEQFF,TGTGCCAGCAGTTTATGGACTAACAATGAGCAGTTCTTC
.,.,TRBV19,TRBJ1-1,CASSLRLTEAFF,TGTGCCAGTAGTTTGCGCTTAACTGAAGCTTTCTTT
.,TRBD2,TRBV9,TRBJ2-7,CASSVSSGGLSSYEQYF,TGTGCCAGCAGCGTATCTAGCGGGGGGTTGAGCTCCTACGAGCAGTACTTC
.,TRBD2,TRBV5-4,TRBJ2-5,CASSLQGGGAIQYF,TGTGCCAGCAGTCTCCAGGGCGGGGGGGCTATCCAGTACTTC
.,.,TRBV6-6,TRBJ1-4,CASSYFEREKLFF,TGTGCCAGCAGTTACTTCGAGAGGGAAAAACTGTTTTTT
.,.,TRBV11-2,TRBJ1-2,CASSPSVHRCGYTF,TGTGCCAGCAGCCCGTCCGTGCACAGGTGTGGCTACACCTTC
.,.,TRBV15,TRBJ1-5,CATSSRVNQPQHF,TGTGCCACCAGCAGCAGGGTGAATCAGCCCCAGCATTTT
few,TRBD2,TRBV7-3,TRBJ2-2,CASSLIAGGVGGELFF,TGTGCCAGCAGCTTAATAGCGGGGGGAGTTGGCGGGGAGCTGTTTTTT
.,.,TRBV7-9,TRBJ2-2,CASRTGPENTGELFF,TGTGCCAGCAGAACAGGACCAGAAAACACCGGGGAGCTGTTTTTT
.,.,TRBV6-5,TRBJ1-1,CASYRRLNTEAFF,TGTGCCAGCTACAGGCGTTTGAACACTGAAGCTTTCTTT
once,.,TRBV9,TRBJ1-1,CASSPHPGNTEAFF,TGTGCCAGCAGCCCCCACCCGGGGAACACTGAAGCTTTCTTT
.,.,TRBV6-5,TRBJ1-1,CASNGALNTEAFF,TGTGCCAGCAATGGGGCACTGAACACTGAAGCTTTCTTT
once,TRBD2,TRBV7-6,TRBJ2-7,CASSHGLAAEQYF,TGTGCCAGCAGCCATGGACTAGCTGCCGAGCAGTACTTC
.,.,TRBV9,TRBJ1-2,CASSVDLGRGYTF,TGTGCCAGCAGCGTAGATCTTGGTCGGGGCTACACCTTC
few,.,TRBV7-2,TRBJ2-1,CASSSLQGRSYNEQFF,TGTGCCAGCAGCTCGCTACAGGGTAGGTCCTACAATGAGCAGTTCTTC
.,.,TRBV7-2,TRBJ2-5,CASSLALQETQYF,TGTGCCAGCAGCTTAGCTCTTCAAGAGACCCAGTACTTC
.,TRBD1,TRBV5-1,TRBJ2-5,CASSPDRGETQYF,TGCGCCAGCAGCCCCGACAGGGGCGAGACCCAGTACTTC
.,TRBD1,TRBV30,TRBJ1-2,CAWGTGGYGYTF,TGTGCCTGGGGAACAGGGGGCTATGGCTACACCTTC
few,TRBD2,TRBV29-1,TRBJ2-1,CSVEVGGGNYNEQFF,TGCAGCGTTGAAGTGGGCGGGGGTAACTACAATGAGCAGTTCTTC
.,.,TRBV7-9,TRBJ1-2,CASSPFRVNYGYTF,TGTGCCAGCAGCCCGTTCAGGGTTAACTATGGCTACACCTTC
.,.,TRBV4-2,TRBJ2-1,CASSPDVQDSYNEQFF,TGTGCCAGCAGCCCCGACGTACAGGATTCCTACAATGAGCAGTTCTTC
.,TRBD1,TRBV6-6,TRBJ2-5,CASNRGQVEETQYF,TGTGCCAGCAACCGGGGACAGGTGGAAGAGACCCAGTACTTC
.,TRBD2,TRBV4-2,TRBJ2-7,CASSQDLQRGPRGLEQYF,TGTGCCAGCAGCCAAGATCTGCAGCGGGGGCCCCGGGGGTTGGAGCAGTACTTC
.,.,TRBV5-1,TRBJ1-3,CASSSLGEAANTIYF,TGCGCCAGCAGCTCGCTCGGGGAGGCTGCAAACACCATATATTTT
.,.,TRBV9,TRBJ1-6,CASSPTRGVSPLHF,TGTGCCAGCAGCCCCACCCGGGGGGTTTCGCCCCTCCACTTT
.,TRBD1,TRBV2,TRBJ1-3,CACWGQEKSGNTIYF,TGTGCCTGCTGGGGACAGGAAAAGTCCGGAAACACCATATATTTT
.,.,TRBV9,TRBJ1-6,CASSVGEKRSPLHF,TGTGCCAGCAGCGTAGGCGAGAAGCGTTCACCCCTCCACTTT
.,TRBD1,TRBV27,TRBJ2-2,CASSLKGGGVGELFF,TGTGCCAGCAGTTTAAAAGGGGGCGGTGTCGGGGAGCTGTTTTTT
few,TRBD2,TRBV7-9,TRBJ2-2,CASSVSSGVNTGELFF,TGTGCCAGCAGCGTATCTAGCGGGGTGAACACCGGGGAGCTGTTTTTT
.,TRBD1,TRBV28,TRBJ1-2,CASSPRGQPDYGYTF,TGTGCCAGCAGTCCGCGGGGACAGCCCGACTATGGCTACACCTTC